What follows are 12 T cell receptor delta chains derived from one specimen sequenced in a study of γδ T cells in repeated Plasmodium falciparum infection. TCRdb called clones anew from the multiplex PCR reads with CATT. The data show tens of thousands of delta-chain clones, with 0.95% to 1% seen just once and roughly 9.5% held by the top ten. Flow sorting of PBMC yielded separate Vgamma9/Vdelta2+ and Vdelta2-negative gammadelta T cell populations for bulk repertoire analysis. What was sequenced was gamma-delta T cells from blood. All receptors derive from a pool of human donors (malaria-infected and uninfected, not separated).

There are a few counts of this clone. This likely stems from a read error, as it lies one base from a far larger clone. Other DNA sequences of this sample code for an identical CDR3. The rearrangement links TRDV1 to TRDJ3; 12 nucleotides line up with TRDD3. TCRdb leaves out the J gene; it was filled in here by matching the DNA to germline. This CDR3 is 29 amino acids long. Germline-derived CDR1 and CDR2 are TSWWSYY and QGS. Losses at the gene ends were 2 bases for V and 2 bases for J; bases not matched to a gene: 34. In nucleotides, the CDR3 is TGTGCTCTTGGGGAAAATCCTACCCTCCCTTGGGTGCGTCTTACTGGGGGATACCCGCCGACCTGGGACACCCGACAGATGTTTTTC. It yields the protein CALGENPTLPWVRLTGGYPPTWDTRQMFF.

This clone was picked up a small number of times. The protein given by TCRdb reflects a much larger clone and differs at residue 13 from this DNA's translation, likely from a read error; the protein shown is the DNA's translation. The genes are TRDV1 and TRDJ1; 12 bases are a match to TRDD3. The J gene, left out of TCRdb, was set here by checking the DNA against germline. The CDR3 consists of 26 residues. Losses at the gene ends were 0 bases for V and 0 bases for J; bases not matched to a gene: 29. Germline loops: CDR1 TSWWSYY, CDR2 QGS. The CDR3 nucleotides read TGTGCTCTTGGGGAACTAGAATTCCTACGTTCGCTTCGCTGGGGGATACGCACCCAGCACACCGATAAACTCATCTTT. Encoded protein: CALGELEFLRSLRWGIRTQHTDKLIF.

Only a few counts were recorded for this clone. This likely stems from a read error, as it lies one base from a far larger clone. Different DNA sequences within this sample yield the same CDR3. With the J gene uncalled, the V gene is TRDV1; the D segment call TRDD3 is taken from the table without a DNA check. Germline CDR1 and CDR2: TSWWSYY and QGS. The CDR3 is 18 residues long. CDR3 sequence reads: CALGLLRLGDTITDKLIF. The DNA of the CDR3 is TGTGCTCTTGGGCTCCTACGGCTGGGGGATACGATCACCGATAAACTCATCTTC.

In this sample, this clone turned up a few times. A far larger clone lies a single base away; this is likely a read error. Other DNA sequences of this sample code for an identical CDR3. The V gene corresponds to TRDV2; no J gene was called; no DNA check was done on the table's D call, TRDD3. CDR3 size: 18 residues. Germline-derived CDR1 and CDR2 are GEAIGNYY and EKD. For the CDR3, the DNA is TGTGCCTGTGACTCCCTACTGGGGGGTCCCGGGTACACCGATAAACTCATCTTC. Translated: CACDSLLGGPGYTDKLIF.

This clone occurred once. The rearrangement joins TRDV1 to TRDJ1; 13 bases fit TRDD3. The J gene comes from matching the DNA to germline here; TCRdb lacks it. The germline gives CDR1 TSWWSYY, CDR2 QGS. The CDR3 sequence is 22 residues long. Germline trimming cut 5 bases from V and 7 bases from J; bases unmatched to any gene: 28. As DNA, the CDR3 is TGTGCTCTTGGGCCCCCCCCCCCCGAGGGTTGGGCCACTGGGGGATACGACGGTAAACTCATCTTT. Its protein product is CALGPPPPEGWATGGYDGKLIF.

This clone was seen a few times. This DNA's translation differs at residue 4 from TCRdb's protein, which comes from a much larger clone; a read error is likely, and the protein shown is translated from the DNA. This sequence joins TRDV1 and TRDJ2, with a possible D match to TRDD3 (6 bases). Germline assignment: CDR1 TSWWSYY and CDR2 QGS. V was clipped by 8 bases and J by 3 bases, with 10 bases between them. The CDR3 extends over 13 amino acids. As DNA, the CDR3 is TGTGCTCTTTTGGGGGGACTGACAGCACAACTCTTCTTT. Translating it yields CALLGGLTAQLFF.

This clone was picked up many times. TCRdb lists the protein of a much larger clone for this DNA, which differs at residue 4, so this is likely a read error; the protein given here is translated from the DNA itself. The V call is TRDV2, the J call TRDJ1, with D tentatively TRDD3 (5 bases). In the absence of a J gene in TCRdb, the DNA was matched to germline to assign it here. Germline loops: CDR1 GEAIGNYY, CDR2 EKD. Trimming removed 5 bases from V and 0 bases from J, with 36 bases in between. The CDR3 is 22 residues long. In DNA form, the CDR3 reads TGTGCCTGTGGCACTGTTTCCAGGGGGTCAGTACCGGTTTATCTAGACACCGATAAACTCATCTTT. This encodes CACGTVSRGSVPVYLDTDKLIF.

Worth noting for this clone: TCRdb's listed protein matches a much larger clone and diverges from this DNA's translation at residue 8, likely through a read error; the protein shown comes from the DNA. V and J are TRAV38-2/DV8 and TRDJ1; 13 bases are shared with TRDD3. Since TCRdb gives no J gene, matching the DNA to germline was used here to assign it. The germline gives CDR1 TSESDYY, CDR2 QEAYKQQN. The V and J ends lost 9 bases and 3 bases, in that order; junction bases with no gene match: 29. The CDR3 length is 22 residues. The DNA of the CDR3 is TGTGCTTCCTTCCTAGAAACCTATTACTGGGGGATACGCGTAGGGGGTCCCGATAAACTCATCTTT. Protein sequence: CASFLETYYWGIRVGGPDKLIF.

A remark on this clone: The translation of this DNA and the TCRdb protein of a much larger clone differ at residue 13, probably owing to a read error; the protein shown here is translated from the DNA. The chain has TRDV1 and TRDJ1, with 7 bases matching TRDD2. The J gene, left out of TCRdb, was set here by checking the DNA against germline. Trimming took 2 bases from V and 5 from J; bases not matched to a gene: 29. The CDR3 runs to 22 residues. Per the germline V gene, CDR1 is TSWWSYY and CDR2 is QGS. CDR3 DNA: TGTGCTCTTGGGGAAACCTTTGATTCCGTTCCTACAGATGGGGACCACGAGGATAAACTCATCTTT. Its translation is CALGETFDSVPTDGDHEDKLIF.

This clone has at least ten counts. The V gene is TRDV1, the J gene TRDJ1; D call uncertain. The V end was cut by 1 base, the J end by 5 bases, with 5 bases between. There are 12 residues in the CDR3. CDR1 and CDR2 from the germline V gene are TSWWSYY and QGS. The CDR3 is CALGERGDKLIF. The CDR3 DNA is TGTGCTCTTGGGGAACGTGGTGATAAACTCATCTTT.

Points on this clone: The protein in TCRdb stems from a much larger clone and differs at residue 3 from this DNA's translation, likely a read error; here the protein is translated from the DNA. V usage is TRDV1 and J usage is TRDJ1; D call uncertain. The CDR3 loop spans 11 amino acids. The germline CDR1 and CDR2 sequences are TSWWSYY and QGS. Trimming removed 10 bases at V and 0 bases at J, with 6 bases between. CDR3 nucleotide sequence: TGTGCTCCTTCGTACACCGATAAACTCATCTTT. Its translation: CAPSYTDKLIF.

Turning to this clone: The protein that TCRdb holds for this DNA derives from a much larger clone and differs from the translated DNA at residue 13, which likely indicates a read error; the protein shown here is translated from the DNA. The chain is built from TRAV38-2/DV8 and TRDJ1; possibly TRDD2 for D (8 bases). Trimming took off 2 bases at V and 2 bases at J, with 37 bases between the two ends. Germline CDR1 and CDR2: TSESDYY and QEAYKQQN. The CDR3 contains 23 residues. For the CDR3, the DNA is TGTGCTTATAGGAGTAAGATTTCCTTCCTAGACCCTATTGGGGGACACGGGACCGATAAACTCATCTTT. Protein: CAYRSKISFLDPIGGHGTDKLIF.